This entry lists 27 T cell receptor beta chains sequenced from one sample in a study of blood T cell repertoires in COVID-19. Generated by immunoSEQ multiplex PCR, the TCRdb table keeps only in-frame clones and is missing some. In the table there are under 300,000 clones, 88% of which are singletons. Sequencing was carried out using PBMCs or T cells enriched from blood (not recorded which). Receptors were obtained from a woman aged 60-75 years in a cohort exposed to, infected with or recovered from COVID-19 (not recorded which).

V is TRBV27 and J is TRBJ2-7; 7 nucleotides line up with TRBD2. Germline V gives CDR1 MNHEY, CDR2 SMNVEV (reference sequence). The J segment lost 2 bases and the V segment lost 5 bases, leaving 9 bases of the junction unmatched. The CDR3 extends over 15 amino acids. CDR3 loop: CASSPRAGVPYEQYF. The DNA of the CDR3 is TGTGCCAGCAGTCCCCGGGCGGGGGTCCCCTACGAGCAGTACTTC.

This clone is a singleton in its sample. The chain has TRBV19 and TRBJ2-1; 11 bases are a match to TRBD1. Germline values: CDR1 LNHDA, CDR2 SQIVND (reference sequence). V shed 3 bases, J shed 0 bases, and the junction held 1 base outside the gene matches. The CDR3 covers 16 residues. CDR3 sequence (DNA): TGTGCCAGTAGTATTGGGACAGGGGGCTCCTACAATGAGCAGTTCTTC. It yields the protein CASSIGTGGSYNEQFF.

The chain carries TRBV28 and TRBJ2-3; perhaps TRBD1 as D (8 bases). The CDR3 has 15 amino acids. V was shortened by 5 bases and J by 3 bases, with 15 bases between the two germline ends. Germline assignment: CDR1 MDHEN and CDR2 SYDVKM. CDR3 in amino acids: CASSEQGGGTDTQYF. CDR3 DNA: TGTGCCAGCAGTGAACAGGGGGGAGGGACAGATACGCAGTATTTT.

The chain recombines TRBV12-3 or TRBV12-4 with TRBJ2-7; TRBD1 is a possible D gene (5 bases). This CDR3 has 12 residues. The V end lost 3 bases, the J end lost 4 bases, and 7 bases lay between the germline ends. CDR3 in DNA: TGTGCCAGCAGTTTTGGGGCATACGAGCAGTACTTC. Amino acids: CASSFGAYEQYF.

The gene calls are TRBV2 and TRBJ2-1; D is perhaps TRBD2 (7 bases). V was pared by 7 bases and J by 4 bases, with 14 bases between. This CDR3 contains 14 residues. Germline CDR1 SNHLY, CDR2 FYNNEI. The chain's CDR3 is CASNRGAAYNEQFF. Written as DNA, the CDR3 is TGTGCCAGCAATCGGGGGGCCGCGTACAATGAGCAGTTCTTC.

A word on this clone: The sample holds other DNA sequences that translate to the same CDR3. The chain has TRBV5-1 and TRBJ2-1; TRBD2 matches 11 bases. The V gene end was trimmed by 4 bases and the J gene end by 4 bases; junction bases not matched to a gene: 4. The CDR3 is 15 residues long. Germline CDR1 SGHRS, CDR2 YFSETQ. The CDR3 sequence: CASSGTSGTYNEQFF. The CDR3 DNA follows: TGCGCCAGCAGCGGGACTAGCGGTACTTACAATGAGCAGTTCTTC.

This sequence joins TRBV27 and TRBJ2-2; tentatively, D is TRBD2 (6 bases). The CDR3 consists of 16 residues. Per germline, CDR1 MNHEY and CDR2 SMNVEV (reference sequence). V was clipped by 6 bases and J by 6 bases, with 20 bases between them. CDR3 sequence: CASSSPQRAKAGELFF. The DNA of the CDR3 is TGTGCCAGCAGCTCCCCCCAGCGGGCTAAGGCCGGGGAGCTGTTTTTT.

The genes are TRBV13 and TRBJ2-1; possible D gene TRBD2, 7 bases. V shed 5 bases and J shed 2 bases, with 16 bases lying between them. The CDR3 totals 16 residues. The germline V gene has CDR1 PRHDT and CDR2 FYEKMQ (reference sequence). The CDR3 sequence is CASSPSPGGAYNEQFF. CDR3 DNA sequence: TGTGCCAGCAGCCCTAGTCCGGGGGGCGCCTACAATGAGCAGTTCTTC.

The rearrangement joins TRBV6-7 to TRBJ2-2; tentative D call: TRBD2 (6 bases). TRBV6-7 is noted as an ORF with a role that remains uncertain. This CDR3 comprises 16 residues. The V end was cut by 0 bases, the J end by 7 bases, with 15 bases between. The CDR3 sequence: CASSYSGGAGDGELFF. DNA for the CDR3: TGTGCCAGCAGTTACTCGGGCGGAGCGGGCGACGGGGAGCTGTTTTTT.

The chain is built from TRBV7-3 and TRBJ1-2, with no clear D. This CDR3 comprises 13 residues. V shed 1 base and J shed 6 bases, with 9 bases lying between them. CDR1 and CDR2 (germline): SGHTA, FQGTGA. The CDR3 sequence: CASSLMPGDGYTF. The CDR3 region has the DNA TGTGCCAGCAGCTTAATGCCAGGCGATGGCTACACCTTC.

This chain joins TRBV21-1 and TRBJ2-7; the D call of TRBD1 is as the table states it, not checked on the DNA. TRBV21-1 counts as a pseudogene. CDR3 length: 20 residues. CDR3 nucleotides: TGTGCCAGCAGCAAAAGGGCAAGTTATCATGGTGGGACAGGGTTCGGCGAGCAGTACTTC. It yields the protein CASSKRASYHGGTGFGEQYF.

This clone came up once. The V gene is TRBV12-3 or TRBV12-4, the J gene TRBJ2-2, with D maybe TRBD1 (6 bases). With 7 bases removed from V and 11 bases from J, the gap between germline ends came to 17 bases. The CDR3 has 13 residues. The CDR3 sequence is CASNPIPQGELFF. In DNA, the CDR3 is TGTGCCAGCAATCCCATTCCACAGGGAGAGCTGTTTTTT.

This clone was recorded once. This chain links TRBV10-3 with TRBJ2-1; 10 nucleotides align to TRBD2. Trimming took 11 bases from V and 6 from J; bases not matched to a gene: 10. CDR3 length: 14 amino acids. Germline loops: CDR1 ENHRY, CDR2 SYGVKD. This chain's CDR3 is CASSTSGTPNEQFF. The CDR3 DNA reads TGTGCCTCTTCCACTAGCGGGACCCCCAATGAGCAGTTCTTC.

The V gene is TRBV27, the J gene TRBJ2-3, with TRBD2 matching over 9 bases. CDR3 length: 16 amino acids. Germline CDR1 is MNHEY and CDR2 is SMNVEV (reference sequence). V shed 2 bases and J 5 bases; nucleotides not matched to a gene: 8. The CDR3 DNA follows: TGTGCCAGCAGTTTACGTGGCGGGAGGGGTCGAGATACGCAGTATTTT. Translated, it gives CASSLRGGRGRDTQYF.

This clone was counted a single time. The CDR3 loop is CATSRVGGGNSKNIQYF. The CDR3 coding sequence is TGTGCCACCAGCAGAGTCGGGGGAGGGAACTCCAAAAACATTCAGTACTTC. V is TRBV15 and J is TRBJ2-4; 7 nucleotides match TRBD2. The V gene's germline CDR1 is LNHNV and CDR2 YYDKDF (reference sequence). The ends lost 1 base at V and 2 bases at J; junction bases unmatched: 8. The CDR3 is 17 amino acids. Full variable domain (rest looked up from reference TRBV15 and TRBJ2-4): DAMVIQNPRYQVTQFGKPVTLSCSQTLNHNVMYWYQQKSSQAPKLLFHYYDKDFNNEADTPDNFQSRRPNTSFCFLDIRSPGLGDTAMYLCATSRVGGGNSKNIQYFGAGTRLSVL.

There are a few counts of this clone. V gene TRBV7-9 combines with J gene TRBJ2-7; D might be TRBD1 (6 bases). The CDR3 covers 13 residues. Trimming left V 4 bases short and J 6 bases short, with 13 bases between. In germline, CDR1 is SEHNR, CDR2 FQNEAQ (reference sequence). The CDR3 region is CASSSPQGSEQYF. The DNA of the CDR3 is TGTGCCAGCAGCTCCCCTCAGGGGAGCGAGCAGTACTTC.

This clone was seen more than once but under ten times. The genes are TRBV18 and TRBJ1-1; maybe TRBD1 (5 bases). From germline, CDR1 is KGHSH and CDR2 LQKENI. V was shortened by 5 bases and J by 1 base, with 11 bases between the two germline ends. The CDR3 has 14 residues. In nucleotides, the CDR3 is TGTGCCAGCTCAGGCGACAGCCCGAACACTGAAGCTTTCTTT. Protein product: CASSGDSPNTEAFF.

This chain links TRBV10-3 with TRBJ2-7, with 7 nucleotides matching TRBD1. The germline V gene encodes CDR1 ENHRY and CDR2 SYGVKD. The trim removed 5 bases at V and 3 bases at J, leaving 10 bases unmatched. This CDR3 has 15 residues. The CDR3 loop is CAISSLPGQNYEQYF. In DNA form, the CDR3 reads TGTGCCATCAGTTCCCTCCCGGGACAGAACTACGAGCAGTACTTC.

The J gene is TRBJ2-2, the V gene TRBV28; the match to TRBD1 covers 8 bases. The CDR3 is 14 residues long. The ends lost 10 bases at V and 7 bases at J; junction bases unmatched: 11. CDR1 and CDR2 (germline): MDHEN, SYDVKM. CDR3 protein: CATVTGGAGGELFF. Here the CDR3 DNA reads TGTGCCACCGTAACAGGGGGTGCAGGCGGGGAGCTGTTTTTT.

This clone turned up a few times. This same CDR3 is encoded by further DNA sequences in the sample. This chain joins TRBV5-6 and TRBJ1-1, with no clear D. V shed 1 base and J shed 6 bases, with 13 bases lying between them. From germline, CDR1 is SGHDT and CDR2 YYEEEE. This CDR3 has 14 amino acids. Here the CDR3 DNA reads TGTGCCAGCAGCTTGCGGGATCGGGTTCCTGAAGCTTTCTTT. Translated, it gives CASSLRDRVPEAFF.

This chain links TRBV6-5 with TRBJ1-5; weak D call: TRBD1 (5 bases). The CDR3 runs to 15 residues. V lost 5 bases and J 1 base, leaving 12 bases between the germline ends. Germline values: CDR1 MNHEY, CDR2 SVGAGI. The CDR3 nucleotides read TGTGCCAGCAGTATAGGGGCGTTGAGCAATCAGCCCCAGCATTTT. This encodes CASSIGALSNQPQHF.

The V and J genes are TRBV19 and TRBJ1-1, with D perhaps TRBD1 (6 bases). This CDR3 contains 15 residues. The V end was cut by 5 bases, the J end by 1 base, with 14 bases between. Germline V gene data show CDR1 as LNHDA and CDR2 as SQIVND (reference sequence). The CDR3 spells CASSLLGHSNTEAFF. Written as DNA, the CDR3 is TGTGCCAGTAGTCTGTTGGGACACTCGAACACTGAAGCTTTCTTT.

The rearrangement joins TRBV2 to TRBJ2-5, with D possibly being TRBD2 (7 bases). Germline V CDR1 and CDR2: SNHLY, FYNNEI. V gave up 7 bases and J gave up 4 bases, with 10 bases separating them. This CDR3 has 12 residues. As DNA, the CDR3 is TGTGCCAGCAAGGGGGGGGGAGAGACCCAGTACTTC. Translation: CASKGGGETQYF.

The chain carries TRBV11-1 and TRBJ1-5; D perhaps matches TRBD1 (5 bases). The length of the CDR3 is 15 residues. Germline V gives CDR1 SGHAT, CDR2 FQDESV (reference sequence). V was pared by 5 bases and J by 0 bases, with 11 bases between. The chain's CDR3 is CASSRGTDSNQPQHF. Written as DNA, the CDR3 is TGTGCCAGCAGCCGCGGGACGGATAGCAATCAGCCCCAGCATTTT.

The chain is built from TRBV7-2 and TRBJ2-1; D ambiguous. The germline V gene has CDR1 SGHTA and CDR2 FQGNSA. V was pared by 0 bases and J by 7 bases, with 10 bases between. The CDR3 extends over 14 amino acids. CDR3 amino acids: CASSLARKRNEQFF. The CDR3 nucleotides are TGTGCCAGCAGCTTAGCGCGGAAGAGGAATGAGCAGTTCTTC.

The rearrangement links TRBV5-1 to TRBJ2-1; D unclear. The CDR3 spans 15 residues. The germline V and J ends were trimmed by 1 base and 6 bases, with 14 bases remaining between them. CDR1 and CDR2 from the germline V gene are SGHRS and YFSETQ. The CDR3 nucleotides read TGCGCCAGCAGCTTGAGTGTTTATCAGGCCAATGAGCAGTTCTTC. Protein product: CASSLSVYQANEQFF.

V usage is TRBV5-1 and J usage is TRBJ2-1, with 10 nucleotides matching TRBD2. The trim removed 3 bases at V and 2 bases at J, leaving 5 bases unmatched. The CDR3 is made up of 16 amino acids. In germline, CDR1 is SGHRS, CDR2 YFSETQ. The CDR3 DNA follows: TGCGCCAGCAGCTCCTCTAGCGGGAGAACCTACAATGAGCAGTTCTTC. Amino acid sequence: CASSSSSGRTYNEQFF.